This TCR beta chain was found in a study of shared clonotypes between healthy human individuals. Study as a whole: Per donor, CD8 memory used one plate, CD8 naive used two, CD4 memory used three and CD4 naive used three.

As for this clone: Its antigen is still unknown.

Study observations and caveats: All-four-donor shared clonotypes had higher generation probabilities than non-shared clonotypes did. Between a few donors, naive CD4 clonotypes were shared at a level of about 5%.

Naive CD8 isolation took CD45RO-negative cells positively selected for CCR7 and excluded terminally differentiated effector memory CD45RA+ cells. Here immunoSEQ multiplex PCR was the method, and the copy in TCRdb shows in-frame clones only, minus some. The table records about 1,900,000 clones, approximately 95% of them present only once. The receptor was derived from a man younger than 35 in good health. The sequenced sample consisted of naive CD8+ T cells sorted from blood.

CDR3 loop: CASSLAEAYEQFF. CDR3 DNA sequence: TGTGCCAGCAGCTTAGCGGAGGCCTATGAGCAGTTCTTC. The chain uses TRBV7-9 and TRBJ2-1; D possibly corresponds to TRBD2 (5 bases). This CDR3 spans 13 amino acids. Between the trimmed V and J ends, which lost 0 bases and 8 bases, there was a span of 8 bases. Germline CDR1 is SEHNR and CDR2 is FQNEAQ (reference sequence). Complete variable domain (other parts from reference TRBV7-9 and TRBJ2-1): DTGVSQNPRHKITKRGQNVTFRCDPISEHNRLYWYRQTLGQGPEFLTYFQNEAQLEKSRLLSDRFSAERPKGSFSTLEIQRTEQGDSAMYLCASSLAEAYEQFFGPGTRLTVL.